This T cell receptor beta chain was sequenced for a study of blood T cell repertoires in COVID-19. Study at large: Samples taken during acute and convalescent COVID-19 were collected in the United States, Italy and Spain. Sources were T cells, B-cell-depleted T cells, or PBMCs; the material itself was cDNA or gDNA.

Authors' methods: Amplification of reference gene primers provided the estimated nucleated cell counts. Method: immunoSEQ multiplex PCR; TCRdb's copy keeps in-frame clones and lacks some. That table gives V, J and clone size, and the DNA gave D and trimming. The sample contains approximately 380,000 clones, 85% of which appear only once. There are 15 residues in the CDR3. Trimming stripped 2 bases from V and 8 bases from J, with 14 bases between. Germline CDR1 reads SGDLS; CDR2 reads YYNGEE. The gene calls are TRBV9 and TRBJ1-6; no clear D. The sequenced sample consisted of peripheral blood. The clonotype comes from a woman younger than 30 with acute or convalescent COVID-19. This CDR3 reads CASSVSQEYYSPLHF. In nucleotides, the CDR3 is TGTGCCAGCAGCGTTAGCCAAGAATATTATTCACCCCTCCACTTT.